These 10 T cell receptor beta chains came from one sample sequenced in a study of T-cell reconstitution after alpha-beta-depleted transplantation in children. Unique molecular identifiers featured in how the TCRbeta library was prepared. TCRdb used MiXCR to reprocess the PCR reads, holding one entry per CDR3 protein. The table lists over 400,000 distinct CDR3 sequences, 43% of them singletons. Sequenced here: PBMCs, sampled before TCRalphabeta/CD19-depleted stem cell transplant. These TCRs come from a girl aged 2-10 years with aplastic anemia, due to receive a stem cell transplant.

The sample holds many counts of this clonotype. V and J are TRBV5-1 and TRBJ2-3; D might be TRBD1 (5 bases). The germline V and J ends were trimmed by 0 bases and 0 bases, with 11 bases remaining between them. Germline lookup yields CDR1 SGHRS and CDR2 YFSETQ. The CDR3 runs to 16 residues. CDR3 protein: CASSLATGHSTDTQYF. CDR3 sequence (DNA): TGCGCCAGCAGCTTGGCAACTGGACACAGCACAGATACGCAGTATTTT.

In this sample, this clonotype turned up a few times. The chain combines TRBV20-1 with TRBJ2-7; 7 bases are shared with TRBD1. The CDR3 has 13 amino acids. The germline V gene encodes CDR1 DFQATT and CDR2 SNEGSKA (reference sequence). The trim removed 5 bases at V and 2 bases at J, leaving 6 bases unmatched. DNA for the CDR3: TGCAGTGCTCCAACCGGGACAGCCTACGAGCAGTACTTC. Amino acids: CSAPTGTAYEQYF.

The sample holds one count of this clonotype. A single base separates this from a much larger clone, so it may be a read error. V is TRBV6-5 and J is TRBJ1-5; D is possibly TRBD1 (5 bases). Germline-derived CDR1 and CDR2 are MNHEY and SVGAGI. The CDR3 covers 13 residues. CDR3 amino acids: CASSLEGYQRQHF. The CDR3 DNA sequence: TGTGCCAGCAGTTTAGAGGGGTATCAGCGCCAGCATTTT.

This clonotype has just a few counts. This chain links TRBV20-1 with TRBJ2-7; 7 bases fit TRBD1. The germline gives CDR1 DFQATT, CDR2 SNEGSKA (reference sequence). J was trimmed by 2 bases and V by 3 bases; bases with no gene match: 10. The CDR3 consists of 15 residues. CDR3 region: CSASINRGATYEQYF. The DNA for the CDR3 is TGCAGTGCTAGTATTAACAGGGGAGCAACCTACGAGCAGTACTTC.

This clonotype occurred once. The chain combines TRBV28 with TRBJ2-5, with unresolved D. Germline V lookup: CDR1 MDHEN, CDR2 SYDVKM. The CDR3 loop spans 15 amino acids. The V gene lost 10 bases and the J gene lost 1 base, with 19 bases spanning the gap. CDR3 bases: TGTGCCACCGTACTAAAAGCCCCGGCCCAAGAGACCCAGTACTTC. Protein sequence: CATVLKAPAQETQYF.

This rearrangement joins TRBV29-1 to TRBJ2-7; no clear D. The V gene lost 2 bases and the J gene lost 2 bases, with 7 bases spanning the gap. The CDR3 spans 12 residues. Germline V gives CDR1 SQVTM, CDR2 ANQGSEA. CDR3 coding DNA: TGCAGCGTTGAACTACAGCCCTACGAGCAGTACTTC. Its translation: CSVELQPYEQYF.

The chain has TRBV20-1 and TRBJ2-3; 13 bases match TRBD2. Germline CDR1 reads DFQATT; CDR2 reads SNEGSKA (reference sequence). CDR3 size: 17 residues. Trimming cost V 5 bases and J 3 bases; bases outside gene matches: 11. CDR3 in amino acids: CSAENLLTSGRTDTQYF. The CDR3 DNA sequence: TGCAGTGCTGAGAACCTTCTGACTAGCGGGAGGACAGATACGCAGTATTTT.

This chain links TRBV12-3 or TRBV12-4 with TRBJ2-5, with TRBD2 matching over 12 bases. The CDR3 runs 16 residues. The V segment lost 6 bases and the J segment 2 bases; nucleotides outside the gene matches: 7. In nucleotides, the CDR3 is TGTGCCAGCAGCCCTACTAGCGGGGGGTTTCAAGAGACCCAGTACTTC. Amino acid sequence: CASSPTSGGFQETQYF.

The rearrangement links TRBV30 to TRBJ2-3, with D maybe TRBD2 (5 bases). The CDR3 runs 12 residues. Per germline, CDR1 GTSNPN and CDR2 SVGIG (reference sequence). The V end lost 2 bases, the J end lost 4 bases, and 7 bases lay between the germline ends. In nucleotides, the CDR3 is TGTGCCTGGAGTTCCGGGGCAGATACGCAGTATTTT. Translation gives CAWSSGADTQYF.

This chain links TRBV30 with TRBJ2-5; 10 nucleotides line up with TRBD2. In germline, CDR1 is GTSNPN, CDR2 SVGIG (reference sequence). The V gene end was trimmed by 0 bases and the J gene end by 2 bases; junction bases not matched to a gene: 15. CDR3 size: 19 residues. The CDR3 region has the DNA TGTGCCTGGAGTGTACCGAGGCTAGCGGGAGCCTCGAGTCAAGAGACCCAGTACTTC. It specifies CAWSVPRLAGASSQETQYF.